These T cell receptor beta chains were read from a single sample in a study of blood T cell repertoires in COVID-19. TCRdb keeps only in-frame clones here, not all; method: immunoSEQ multiplex PCR. Among fewer than 150,000 clones listed, around 89% were seen once. Material for sequencing was peripheral blood. All receptors come from a woman in her sixties with COVID-19, enrolled during active disease. Each CDR3 is given with its conserved first and last residue. The size field is filled for only some rows; it gives once, few, many or a size class.

j_call | clone_size | cdr3_length | v_call | cdr3_aa
TRBJ2-3 | . | 18 | TRBV5-1 | CASSSDKSTRFNTDTQYF
TRBJ2-3 | . | 17 | TRBV7-9 | CASSSQSRTGSTDTQYF
TRBJ2-2 | . | 16 | TRBV4-3 | CASSQDAGGNTGELFF
TRBJ2-1 | . | 13 | TRBV12-3/TRBV12-4 | CATAPSHTNEQFF
TRBJ2-7 | . | 17 | TRBV4-3 | CASSQALSGGGLYEQYF
TRBJ2-7 | . | 15 | TRBV5-6 | CASSLGLLQGWEQYF
TRBJ1-6 | . | 17 | TRBV3-1/TRBV3-2 | CASSQVTGSSYNSPLHF
TRBJ2-1 | once | 16 | TRBV3-1/TRBV3-2 | CASSQDSAGLYNEQFF
TRBJ2-7 | . | 15 | TRBV4-3 | CASSLMRDPTYEQYF
TRBJ2-1 | . | 14 | TRBV29-1 | CSVYPASSYNEQFF
TRBJ2-3 | . | 14 | TRBV6-1 | CASSDLAGTDTQYF
TRBJ2-6 | . | 19 | TRBV7-8 | CASSPFEGGRGPGANVLTF
TRBJ1-1 | once | 13 | TRBV13 | CASSNNLPSEAFF
TRBJ1-1 | . | 14 | TRBV7-2 | CASSLVDGVLGAFF
TRBJ2-3 | . | 16 | TRBV7-2 | CASSPGAAPFTDTQYF
TRBJ2-7 | once | 15 | TRBV7-2 | CASSLSPGGPYEQYF
TRBJ1-1 | . | 16 | TRBV4-1 | CASSQDGQGGFTEAFF
TRBJ2-7 | . | 15 | TRBV19 | CASSIRADNSYEQYF
TRBJ2-7 | . | 15 | TRBV7-3 | CASSLTGGSSYEQYF
TRBJ2-3 | . | 18 | TRBV20-1 | CSASDALPAGYGTDTQYF
TRBJ2-2 | . | 14 | TRBV18 | CASSPARNTGELFF
TRBJ2-7 | . | 12 | TRBV7-9 | CASSDRGYEQYF
TRBJ1-4 | . | 15 | TRBV7-9 | CASSLNGGGGEKLFF
TRBJ2-5 | . | 14 | TRBV10-3 | CAISTTSGAETQYF
TRBJ1-5 | once | 13 | TRBV6-5 | CASNQLREGTQHF
TRBJ2-5 | once | 16 | TRBV5-1 | CASSFPGLAEQETQYF
TRBJ1-2 | once | 14 | TRBV7-9 | CASSRGQGGYGYTF
TRBJ1-2 | . | 11 | TRBV6-5 | CASSSNYGYTF
TRBJ2-2 | . | 12 | TRBV6-5 | CASRGLSGELFF
TRBJ2-3 | . | 15 | TRBV19 | CASSSSGGGTDTQYF
TRBJ2-3 | . | 15 | TRBV20-1 | CSASPWTGGTDTQYF
TRBJ1-1 | . | 13 | TRBV29-1 | CSVGGDSNTEAFF
TRBJ2-7 | . | 15 | TRBV5-1 | CASSPLTGEAYEQYF
TRBJ2-5 | . | 13 | TRBV18 | CASSPAFQETQYF
TRBJ1-1 | . | 16 | TRBV12-2 | CASGSDRPTLGAEAFF
TRBJ1-5 | . | 15 | TRBV3-1/TRBV3-2 | CASSHGTDSNQPQHF
TRBJ1-6 | once | 16 | TRBV13 | CASSHGGQTYNSPLHF
TRBJ1-2 | . | 15 | TRBV7-9 | CASSPGTGLSYGYTF
TRBJ1-2 | . | 15 | TRBV15 | CATSRDLDNPLGYTF
TRBJ2-3 | . | 18 | TRBV19 | CASKRSGGGQLSGDTQYF
TRBJ1-4 | . | 19 | TRBV19 | CASSAAVGHLGATNEKLFF
TRBJ2-1 | . | 14 | TRBV10-3 | CARYGPWRDSEQFF
TRBJ1-3 | once | 11 | TRBV12-3/TRBV12-4 | CASSSRGTIYF
TRBJ1-4 | . | 14 | TRBV7-2 | CASSLNGGSEKLFF
TRBJ2-1 | . | 16 | TRBV24-1 | CATSDTGTGTLNEQFF
TRBJ2-7 | once | 16 | TRBV4-3 | CASSQGSGTSGREQYF
TRBJ1-1 | . | 13 | TRBV18 | CASSPGKGPEAFF
TRBJ2-2 | once | 15 | TRBV2 | CASSRTGINTGELFF
TRBJ2-1 | . | 12 | TRBV12-3/TRBV12-4 | CASSPSTNEQFF